These 26 T cell receptor beta chains were sequenced from one sample in a study of shared clonotypes between healthy human individuals. CD45RO negativity and positive selection for CCR7 defined naive CD8 cells, a population that excluded terminally differentiated effector memory CD45RA+ cells. Assay used: immunoSEQ multiplex PCR; TCRdb lists only in-frame clones, some missing. The profile shows around 610,000 clones, about 95% of them singletons. The source material was naive CD8+ T cells sorted from blood. The receptors originated from a woman aged 30 to 39 in good health.

On this clone itself: The sample holds other DNA sequences that translate to the same CDR3. The genes are TRBV11-2 and TRBJ2-7; no clear D gene. This CDR3 is 10 amino acids long. Germline CDR1 SGHAT, CDR2 FQNNGV. V was clipped by 6 bases and J by 3 bases, with 3 bases between them. This CDR3 is CASSHYEQYF. The DNA for the CDR3 is TGTGCCAGCAGTCACTACGAGCAGTACTTC.

CDR3 sequence: CATGLGGVEQYF. CDR3 nucleotide sequence: TGTGCCACGGGACTCGGCGGGGTCGAGCAGTACTTC. The rearrangement uses TRBV27 and TRBJ2-7; tentatively, D is TRBD2 (6 bases). With 10 bases removed from V and 6 bases from J, the gap between germline ends came to 16 bases. The CDR3 contains 12 residues. Germline values: CDR1 MNHEY, CDR2 SMNVEV (reference sequence).

The V gene is TRBV15, the J gene TRBJ2-1; D not resolved. V was clipped by 3 bases and J by 6 bases, with 12 bases between them. The germline CDR1 and CDR2 sequences are LNHNV and YYDKDF (reference sequence). The length of the CDR3 is 14 residues. CDR3 protein: CATSRWTEANEQFF. The CDR3 coding sequence is TGTGCCACCAGCAGGTGGACGGAAGCCAATGAGCAGTTCTTC.

This clone occurred once. The chain has TRBV6-1 and TRBJ2-7, with no clear D. The ends were cut back, 0 bases at V and 2 bases at J, with 5 bases in the middle. The germline gives CDR1 MNHNS, CDR2 SASEGT. This CDR3 has 13 residues. The CDR3 loop is CASSEAVTYEQYF. The CDR3 DNA reads as TGTGCCAGCAGTGAAGCGGTAACCTACGAGCAGTACTTC.

The genes are TRBV28 and TRBJ1-5; D is uncertain. From germline, CDR1 is MDHEN and CDR2 SYDVKM. This CDR3 is 11 amino acids long. Trimming removed 7 bases from V and 7 bases from J, with 8 bases in between. CDR3 coding DNA: TGTGCCAGCACTAGCAGCCAGCCCCAGCATTTT. As protein: CASTSSQPQHF. Full variable domain (remainder filled in from reference TRBV28 and TRBJ1-5): DVKVTQSSRYLVKRTGEKVFLECVQDMDHENMFWYRQDPGLGLRLIYFSYDVKMKEKGDIPEGYSVSREKKERFSLILESASTNQTSMYLCASTSSQPQHFGDGTRLSIL.

The V and J genes are TRBV6-1 and TRBJ1-1; possible D gene TRBD1, 5 bases. This CDR3 contains 15 residues. CDR1 and CDR2 (germline): MNHNS, SASEGT. V gave up 6 bases and J gave up 0 bases, with 14 bases separating them. CDR3 amino acids: CASSARAVMNTEAFF. The CDR3 DNA is TGTGCCAGCAGCGCCAGGGCCGTAATGAACACTGAAGCTTTCTTT.

The chain is built from TRBV28 and TRBJ1-2, with 9 bases that match TRBD1. Unmatched junction bases numbered 3, after V lost 2 bases and J lost 8 bases. This CDR3 has 13 residues. The germline V gene has CDR1 MDHEN and CDR2 SYDVKM. The CDR3: CASSLRTGVGYTF. CDR3 nucleotides: TGTGCCAGCAGTTTACGGACAGGGGTCGGCTACACCTTC.

Of note for this clone: Other DNA sequences of this sample code for an identical CDR3. The chain combines TRBV9 with TRBJ2-1; D remains unclear. Trimming cost V 2 bases and J 8 bases, with 8 bases left between them. The germline gives CDR1 SGDLS, CDR2 YYNGEE. The CDR3 length is 12 residues. Here the CDR3 DNA reads TGTGCCAGCAGCGTCGGGTTGGATGAGCAGTTCTTC. As protein: CASSVGLDEQFF. Drawing the rest from reference TRBV9 and TRBJ2-1, the complete variable domain is DSGVTQTPKHLITATGQRVTLRCSPRSGDLSVYWYQQSLDQGLQFLIQYYNGEERAKGNILERFSAQQFPDLHSELNLSSLELGDSALYFCASSVGLDEQFFGPGTRLTVL.

This sequence joins TRBV11-2 and TRBJ2-5, with D tentatively TRBD1 (5 bases). The germline V and J ends were trimmed by 1 base and 1 base, with 19 bases remaining between them. Germline V CDR1 and CDR2: SGHAT, FQNNGV. CDR3 length equals 18 residues. The CDR3 is CASSLVLELDMTQETQYF. CDR3 nucleotides: TGTGCCAGCAGCTTAGTACTCGAATTGGACATGACCCAAGAGACCCAGTACTTC.

V gene TRBV6-5 combines with J gene TRBJ2-3, with 11 bases that match TRBD1. The CDR3 has 15 residues. The germline gives CDR1 MNHEY, CDR2 SVGAGI. Trimming removed 6 bases from V and 6 bases from J; junction bases left unmatched: 8. The CDR3 is CASRPGQGAHDTQYF. As DNA, the CDR3 is TGTGCCAGCAGACCAGGACAGGGGGCACACGATACGCAGTATTTT.

V and J are TRBV4-3 and TRBJ2-7; D gene ambiguous. CDR3 size: 14 residues. Looked up from germline, CDR1 is LGHNA and CDR2 is YSLEER. V was cut by 4 bases and J by 0 bases, with 10 bases left in between. The CDR3 sequence: CASSRSDNSYEQYF. Here the CDR3 DNA reads TGCGCCAGCAGCCGTTCAGACAACTCCTACGAGCAGTACTTC.

This clone was detected once. The rearrangement links TRBV25-1 to TRBJ1-1, with D possibly TRBD1 on 6 matching bases. Deletions cut 3 bases from V and 7 bases from J, with 15 bases between. Germline values: CDR1 MGHDK, CDR2 SYGVNS. This CDR3 spans 14 amino acids. In DNA form, the CDR3 reads TGTGCCAGCAGTGATCTGGGGGGGCCGGGTGAAGCTTTCTTT. Amino acids: CASSDLGGPGEAFF.

This clone has just one count. Other DNA sequences in this sample translate to the same CDR3. The chain is built from TRBV5-4 and TRBJ2-1, with D hard to call. CDR1 and CDR2 (germline): SGHNT, YYREEE (reference sequence). The CDR3 runs 12 residues. Trimming took off 0 bases at V and 5 bases at J, with 3 bases between the two ends. CDR3 DNA: TGTGCCAGCAGCTTGGTCGACAATGAGCAGTTCTTC. Amino acids: CASSLVDNEQFF.

The chain links TRBV27 to TRBJ2-2; no clear D. The CDR3 is made up of 14 amino acids. The ends were cut back, 3 bases at V and 6 bases at J, with 11 bases in the middle. Germline loops: CDR1 MNHEY, CDR2 SMNVEV (reference sequence). The CDR3 DNA is TGTGCCAGCAGTTTGGCTGTGGCGGCCGGGGAGCTGTTTTTT. Translated, it gives CASSLAVAAGELFF.

V is TRBV25-1 and J is TRBJ2-1; 10 bases map to TRBD1. Trimming cost V 5 bases and J 3 bases; bases outside gene matches: 1. The CDR3 has 14 amino acids. Looked up from germline, CDR1 is MGHDK and CDR2 is SYGVNS. As DNA, the CDR3 is TGTGCCAGCAGTAGGGACAGGGGCTACAATGAGCAGTTCTTC. As protein: CASSRDRGYNEQFF.

The V gene is TRBV7-2, the J gene TRBJ2-7, with TRBD2 identical over 8 bases. J lost 3 bases, V lost 0 bases, and 7 bases had no gene match. CDR3 size: 16 residues. Looked up from germline, CDR1 is SGHTA and CDR2 is FQGNSA. The CDR3 here is CASSLAPRLAGYEQYF. CDR3 nucleotide sequence: TGTGCCAGCAGCTTAGCCCCCAGGCTAGCGGGCTACGAGCAGTACTTC.

The chain has TRBV2 and TRBJ2-7; the D is unclear. Germline V lookup: CDR1 SNHLY, CDR2 FYNNEI. The CDR3 has 12 residues. The V and J ends lost 3 bases and 4 bases respectively, with 7 bases between them. For the CDR3, the DNA is TGTGCCAGCAGTGATCAGTTATACGAGCAGTACTTC. This gives the protein CASSDQLYEQYF. Filled out from reference TRBV2 and TRBJ2-7, the complete variable domain reads EPEVTQTPSHQVTQMGQEVILRCVPISNHLYFYWYRQILGQKVEFLVSFYNNEISEKSEIFDDQFSVERPDGSNFTLKIRSTKLEDSAMYFCASSDQLYEQYFGPGTRLTVT.

The chain recombines TRBV6-4 with TRBJ2-1; perhaps TRBD1 as D (5 bases). The germline V gene encodes CDR1 MRHNA and CDR2 SNTAGT. This CDR3 has 19 amino acids. Trimming left V 0 bases short and J 4 bases short, with 22 bases between. The CDR3 DNA reads TGTGCCAGCAGTGACTCGCTAGGGGTGGGCGTGCCGAGTTACAATGAGCAGTTCTTC. As protein: CASSDSLGVGVPSYNEQFF.

The chain joins TRBV28 to TRBJ1-5; a weak D match, TRBD1 (6 bases). V lost 3 bases, J lost 4 bases, and 13 bases lay in between. The CDR3 contains 15 residues. CDR1 MDHEN and CDR2 SYDVKM come from the germline V gene. The CDR3 region has the DNA TGTGCCAGCAGTTTTTTCCTCCAGGGGAATCAGCCCCAGCATTTT. Protein: CASSFFLQGNQPQHF. The complete variable domain, with remaining parts taken from reference TRBV28 and TRBJ1-5, reads DVKVTQSSRYLVKRTGEKVFLECVQDMDHENMFWYRQDPGLGLRLIYFSYDVKMKEKGDIPEGYSVSREKKERFSLILESASTNQTSMYLCASSFFLQGNQPQHFGDGTRLSIL.

The gene calls are TRBV7-8 and TRBJ2-1; the D is unclear. This CDR3 contains 12 residues. V was clipped by 3 bases and J by 8 bases, with 8 bases between them. The germline V gene encodes CDR1 SGHVS and CDR2 FQNEAQ. In nucleotides, the CDR3 is TGTGCCAGCAGCTTGGGATTCGATGAGCAGTTCTTC. Translated, it gives CASSLGFDEQFF. The whole variable domain, filled in from reference TRBV7-8 and TRBJ2-1, reads GAGVSQSPRYKVAKRGQDVALRCDPISGHVSLFWYQQALGQGPEFLTYFQNEAQLDKSGLPSDRFFAERPEGSVSTLKIQRTQQEDSAVYLCASSLGFDEQFFGPGTRLTVL.

The chain links TRBV11-2 to TRBJ2-1; D uncertain. The CDR3 loop spans 14 amino acids. Per germline, CDR1 SGHAT and CDR2 FQNNGV. Trimming pared 2 bases from V and 0 bases from J, leaving 5 bases between. In nucleotides, the CDR3 is TGTGCCAGCAGCTTACGGAGCTCCTACAATGAGCAGTTCTTC. This translates into CASSLRSSYNEQFF.

This chain's CDR3 is CASSQAPGGNQPQHF. CDR3 sequence (DNA): TGCGCCAGCAGCCAAGCGCCAGGGGGAAATCAGCCCCAGCATTTT. This chain uses TRBV4-1 with TRBJ1-5, with 7 bases lining up with TRBD1. V lost 1 base to trimming and J lost 4 bases; unmatched junction nucleotides: 4. The length of the CDR3 is 15 residues. Looked up from germline, CDR1 is MGHRA and CDR2 is YSYEKL.

The gene calls are TRBV6-1 and TRBJ2-1; 12 nucleotides match TRBD1. CDR1 MNHNS and CDR2 SASEGT come from the germline V gene. This CDR3 contains 17 residues. Trimming cost V 3 bases and J 6 bases; bases outside gene matches: 9. DNA for the CDR3: TGTGCCAGCAGTGACCTTTTCGGGACAGGGGGCTTCAATGAGCAGTTCTTC. Its translation: CASSDLFGTGGFNEQFF.

J is TRBJ2-1 and V is TRBV13; D uncertain. Germline CDR1 and CDR2: PRHDT and FYEKMQ (reference sequence). With 5 bases removed from V and 0 bases from J, the gap between germline ends came to 11 bases. The CDR3 runs 15 residues. Written as DNA, the CDR3 is TGTGCCAGCAGCGGCGATAGGAGCTCCTACAATGAGCAGTTCTTC. As protein: CASSGDRSSYNEQFF.

The chain carries TRBV4-1 and TRBJ2-1, with 7 nucleotides matching TRBD2. The germline V gene encodes CDR1 MGHRA and CDR2 YSYEKL. Trimming removed 2 bases from V and 0 bases from J; junction bases left unmatched: 7. The CDR3 length is 17 residues. CDR3 amino acids: CASSQFGSGNSYNEQFF. The CDR3, as DNA: TGCGCCAGCAGCCAATTCGGGAGCGGGAACTCCTACAATGAGCAGTTCTTC.

The chain recombines TRBV4-1 with TRBJ1-5; D not resolved. CDR3 length: 15 residues. V was cut by 0 bases and J by 2 bases, with 8 bases left in between. The germline gives CDR1 MGHRA, CDR2 YSYEKL. CDR3 DNA sequence: TGCGCCAGCAGCCAAGATTCTAATGGCAATCAGCCCCAGCATTTT. Its translation is CASSQDSNGNQPQHF.